The sequence of this T cell receptor beta chain was determined in a study of glioma-infiltrating T cells. In the case of this clonotype: Antigen: not known.

Using RNA template, CDR3s of TCR alpha and beta were amplified with iRepertoire arm-PCR. For one-step reverse transcription and amplification, about 85-400 ng of tissue mRNA or PBMC total RNA was used. TCRdb re-analysed the multiplex PCR reads in MiXCR, keeping a single row per CDR3 protein. Altogether about 180,000 distinct CDR3 sequences are present, around 40% being singletons, with the ten largest covering around 5%. Findings and limits, study-wide: Gliomas, especially low-grade, showed above-expected tissue-blood divergence; non-neoplastic patients showed below. Very few CDR3 sequences were shared between tissue and blood.

Unmatched junction bases numbered 6, after V lost 5 bases and J lost 7 bases. In germline, CDR1 is MNHEY, CDR2 SMNVEV (reference sequence). The length of the CDR3 is 15 residues. V and J are TRBV27 and TRBJ2-1; 12 bases align to TRBD2. Sample: glioma tissue, nonneoplastic brain tissue, or PBMCs (not recorded which). This clonotype originated in a human donor with low-grade glioma or glioblastoma, undergoing nonglioma brain surgery, or in good health (not recorded which). CDR3 sequence reads: CASSPGLAGTNEQFF. The CDR3 region has the DNA TGTGCCAGCAGTCCGGGACTAGCGGGTACGAATGAGCAGTTCTTC.